Below are 9 T cell receptor beta chains sequenced from a single sample in a study of OX40 agonist ivuxolimab in advanced cancers. The library was obtained by the immunoSEQ multiplex PCR assay. The table was pulled from immuneACCESS by TCRdb, which kept in-frame rearrangements only. Such tables lose some clones; where checked, under half of the loss comes from unresolved V genes, and the rest has no known cause. The sample table lists about 66,000 clones, roughly 80% of them with a count of one. The ten largest clonotypes hold more than 6.5% of the sample. The specimen comprised CD4+ or CD8+ T cells sorted from blood, sampled in a trial of the OX40 agonist ivuxolimab. The receptors were gathered from an adult with an advanced solid tumor such as melanoma, head and neck, liver or kidney cancer.

This clone was recorded once. The sample has other DNA sequences that encode this CDR3 too. The genes are TRBV28 and TRBJ2-7; 7 bases align to TRBD2. The length of the CDR3 is 15 residues. The trim removed 2 bases at V and 11 bases at J, leaving 15 bases unmatched. Germline loops: CDR1 MDHEN, CDR2 SYDVKM. The CDR3 sequence is CASSLAAGEGYGEYF. CDR3 DNA: TGTGCCAGCAGTTTAGCTGCGGGAGAGGGTTACGGGGAGTACTTC.

This rearrangement joins TRBV15 to TRBJ2-2; no clear D gene. In germline, CDR1 is LNHNV, CDR2 YYDKDF (reference sequence). This CDR3 comprises 14 residues. V was clipped by 0 bases and J by 5 bases, with 7 bases between them. The CDR3 spells CATSRDLVTGELFF. CDR3 bases: TGTGCCACCAGCAGAGATCTGGTGACCGGGGAGCTGTTTTTT. Complete variable domain (other parts from reference TRBV15 and TRBJ2-2): DAMVIQNPRYQVTQFGKPVTLSCSQTLNHNVMYWYQQKSSQAPKLLFHYYDKDFNNEADTPDNFQSRRPNTSFCFLDIRSPGLGDTAMYLCATSRDLVTGELFFGEGSRLTVL.

CDR3 bases: TGTGCCAGCAGCTCACCCCAGAAAGCCGCGAGCGGGCCTTACAATGAGCAGTTCTTC. Translation gives CASSSPQKAASGPYNEQFF. This sequence joins TRBV7-3 and TRBJ2-1, with D perhaps TRBD2 (6 bases). Germline V gene sequence: CDR1 SGHTA, CDR2 FQGTGA. V shed 4 bases and J shed 4 bases, with 26 bases lying between them. The CDR3 extends over 19 amino acids.

This clone turned up a few times. V gene TRBV28 combines with J gene TRBJ1-2, with D hard to call. This CDR3 is built from 14 residues. V was clipped by 6 bases and J by 4 bases, with 15 bases between them. The germline CDR1 and CDR2 sequences are MDHEN and SYDVKM. The CDR3 nucleotides are TGTGCCAGCAGCGAGTCGGTCCTCTTCTATGGCTACACCTTC. This translates into CASSESVLFYGYTF.

The J gene is TRBJ2-5, the V gene TRBV6-6; D might be TRBD2 (6 bases). CDR3 length: 13 residues. Trimming stripped 5 bases from V and 5 bases from J, with 12 bases between. Germline V CDR1 and CDR2: MNHNY, SVGAGI (reference sequence). CDR3 DNA sequence: TGTGCCAGCAGTCAGACTAGGCGGGAGACCCAGTACTTC. Translation gives CASSQTRRETQYF.

This chain connects TRBV5-1 to TRBJ2-1, with 7 bases identical to TRBD1. Trimming removed 2 bases from V and 1 base from J; junction bases left unmatched: 3. The CDR3 spans 15 residues. The V gene's germline CDR1 is SGHRS and CDR2 YFSETQ. CDR3 protein: CASSFRQGSYNEQFF. DNA for the CDR3: TGCGCCAGCAGCTTCCGACAGGGATCCTACAATGAGCAGTTCTTC.

This clone was counted between two and nine times. The chain employs TRBV2 and TRBJ2-3; 10 bases are shared with TRBD2. Trimming at V came to 6 bases and at J to 8 bases, leaving 8 bases not matched to a gene. The CDR3 is made up of 14 amino acids. Per the germline V gene, CDR1 is SNHLY and CDR2 is FYNNEI. The CDR3 is CASSRLAGGGTQYF. The CDR3 DNA sequence: TGTGCCAGCAGCCGACTAGCGGGTGGGGGTACGCAGTATTTT.

The CDR3 sequence is CASSIDPASSNEQFF. DNA of the CDR3: TGTGCCAGTAGTATAGATCCGGCCAGCTCCAATGAGCAGTTCTTC. This chain links TRBV19 with TRBJ2-1; D unresolved. The CDR3 has 15 residues. Trimming took off 0 bases at V and 6 bases at J, with 12 bases between the two ends. Looked up from germline, CDR1 is LNHDA and CDR2 is SQIVND (reference sequence).

This clone was counted at least ten times. This chain's CDR3 is CASSLAGQLYEQYF. The CDR3 region has the DNA TGTGCCAGCAGCTTAGCGGGACAGCTCTACGAGCAGTACTTC. The chain employs TRBV7-2 and TRBJ2-7; the match to TRBD1 covers 7 bases. Germline V lookup: CDR1 SGHTA, CDR2 FQGNSA. With 0 bases clipped from V and 3 bases from J, the junction kept 2 bases outside the gene matches. The CDR3 totals 14 residues.